The clone carrying this T cell receptor (beta chain) was observed a few times. The treatment denotes: around 19 received Ad26.COV2.S at low or high dose, single or two shots; roughly five received placebo; per-sample allocation not given. Repertoires come from day 63 after the first vaccine or placebo injection. Libraries were prepared by immunoSEQ multiplex PCR; TCRdb keeps only in-frame clonotypes and omits some of them. The sample holds about 500,000 clones; nearly 90% are singletons and the top ten take more than 1.5%. The source of the sample is a study of Ad26.COV2.S vaccination and SARS-CoV-2 variants. In the study overall: The trial was COV1001 and the donor's arm was Ad26.COV2.S.

The germline V and J ends were trimmed by 0 bases and 7 bases, with 10 bases remaining between them. Germline V gene lookup returns CDR1 WSHSY and CDR2 SAAADI. CDR3 length: 14 amino acids. This clonotype was sampled from a person aged 18 to 65 who received the Ad26.COV2.S COVID-19 vaccine or a placebo. Sequencing used peripheral blood, obtained in a trial of Ad26.COV2.S vaccine versus placebo. The gene calls are TRBV10-2 and TRBJ1-5, with D perhaps matching TRBD1 (5 bases). The CDR3 DNA reads TGCGCCAGCAGTGAGTCGTCGGGGGGACAGCCCCAGCATTTT. Translated, it gives CASSESSGGQPQHF.